A selection of T cell receptor beta chains follows, all from one sample in a study of graft-versus-host responses after intestinal transplantation. No antigen has been identified for these receptors. Method: immunoSEQ multiplex PCR; TCRdb's copy keeps in-frame clones and lacks some. The table lists roughly 100,000 clones, approximately 94% of them singletons. Sequences were derived from unstimulated CD8+ T cells sorted from spleen or lymph node cells, sampled before intestinal transplant. All receptors derive from a human donor who received an intestinal transplant. CDR3s include the opening cysteine and the closing phenylalanine or tryptophan. The order of the fields is CDR3 protein, CDR3 DNA, V gene, D gene, clone size, J gene. D genes are given only for firm matches. Expanded clones get a size class; other rows say once, few or many, or leave the size out.

CDR3: CASSQGMGHEQYF
DNA: TGCGCCAGCAGCCAAGGCATGGGCCACGAGCAGTACTTC
V: TRBV4-1
D: NA
size: NA
J: TRBJ2-7

CDR3: CASRTGFSTNEKLFF
DNA: TGTGCCAGCAGGACAGGGTTTTCAACTAATGAAAAACTGTTTTTT
V: TRBV6-1
D: TRBD1
size: NA
J: TRBJ1-4

CDR3: CASTGSSYNEQFF
DNA: TGTGCCAGCACGGGATCTAGCTACAATGAGCAGTTCTTC
V: TRBV5-4
D: NA
size: NA
J: TRBJ2-1

CDR3: CASSIDTANTEAFF
DNA: TGTGCCAGTAGTATAGACACGGCGAACACTGAAGCTTTCTTT
V: TRBV19
D: NA
size: NA
J: TRBJ1-1

CDR3: CASSVPGQQETQYF
DNA: TGTGCCAGCAGTGTACCGGGACAGCAAGAGACCCAGTACTTC
V: TRBV6-4
D: TRBD1
size: NA
J: TRBJ2-5

CDR3: CASGPRDEQFF
DNA: TGTGCCAGCGGCCCGAGGGATGAGCAGTTCTTC
V: TRBV9
D: NA
size: NA
J: TRBJ2-1

CDR3: CATSKTGGNTEAFF
DNA: TGTGCCACCAGCAAAACAGGGGGAAACACTGAAGCTTTCTTT
V: TRBV15
D: TRBD1
size: NA
J: TRBJ1-1

CDR3: CASSEVAGAVGETQYF
DNA: TGTGCCAGCAGTGAAGTAGCGGGGGCCGTAGGGGAGACCCAGTACTTC
V: TRBV6-1
D: TRBD2
size: NA
J: TRBJ2-5

CDR3: CASSLGVSSSEQFF
DNA: TGTGCCAGCAGCTTGGGGGTTAGCTCGAGTGAGCAGTTCTTC
V: TRBV5-6
D: NA
size: NA
J: TRBJ2-1

CDR3: CASSGRDSQYEQYF
DNA: TGTGCCAGCAGTGGCCGGGACAGTCAATACGAGCAGTACTTC
V: TRBV6-5
D: TRBD1
size: once
J: TRBJ2-7

CDR3: CSGLGGTGELFF
DNA: TGCAGCGGCCTCGGGGGCACCGGGGAGCTGTTTTTT
V: TRBV29-1
D: NA
size: NA
J: TRBJ2-2

CDR3: CASGPGDGYTF
DNA: TGTGCCAGCGGACCAGGAGATGGCTACACCTTC
V: TRBV2
D: NA
size: NA
J: TRBJ1-2

CDR3: CASSRDVANTEAFF
DNA: TGTGCCAGCTCTCGGGACGTCGCGAACACTGAAGCTTTCTTT
V: TRBV6-1
D: NA
size: NA
J: TRBJ1-1

CDR3: CASSSIGENTEAFF
DNA: TGTGCCAGCAGTTCCATTGGGGAGAACACTGAAGCTTTCTTT
V: TRBV11-3
D: NA
size: NA
J: TRBJ1-1

CDR3: CASSLEQHHSYNSPLHF
DNA: TGTGCCAGCAGCTTAGAACAGCACCACTCCTATAATTCACCCCTCCACTTT
V: TRBV7-9
D: NA
size: few
J: TRBJ1-6

CDR3: CASSSGLPTYEQYF
DNA: TGTGCCAGCAGTTCCGGACTACCAACCTACGAGCAGTACTTC
V: TRBV27
D: NA
size: NA
J: TRBJ2-7

CDR3: CASSQPQVAMYEQYF
DNA: TGCGCCAGCAGCCAACCGCAAGTGGCGATGTACGAGCAGTACTTC
V: TRBV4-1
D: NA
size: NA
J: TRBJ2-7

CDR3: CASSSRQTYEQYF
DNA: TGTGCCAGCAGTTCCAGACAGACCTACGAGCAGTACTTC
V: TRBV27
D: NA
size: NA
J: TRBJ2-7

CDR3: CASSPRGLAGGKEFF
DNA: TGTGCCAGCAGCCCAAGGGGACTAGCGGGGGGGAAGGAGTTCTTC
V: TRBV5-5
D: TRBD2
size: NA
J: TRBJ2-1

CDR3: CATSGPGQGHSPLHF
DNA: TGTGCCACCAGCGGTCCGGGACAGGGTCATTCACCCCTCCACTTT
V: TRBV15
D: TRBD1
size: NA
J: TRBJ1-6

CDR3: CASSLEAGLNTGELFF
DNA: TGTGCCAGCAGTTTAGAGGCAGGGCTTAACACCGGGGAGCTGTTTTTT
V: TRBV27
D: NA
size: NA
J: TRBJ2-2

CDR3: CASSQDGLAGTGDTQYF
DNA: TGTGCCAGCAGCCAAGATGGACTAGCGGGAACGGGGGATACGCAGTATTTT
V: TRBV4-2
D: TRBD2
size: NA
J: TRBJ2-3

CDR3: CASSPPLMDQETQYF
DNA: TGTGCCAGCAGCCCCCCGCTAATGGACCAAGAGACCCAGTACTTC
V: TRBV6-1
D: NA
size: NA
J: TRBJ2-5

CDR3: CASGGTEQFF
DNA: TGCGCCAGCGGGGGGACAGAGCAGTTCTTC
V: TRBV10-2
D: NA
size: NA
J: TRBJ2-1

CDR3: CAISDPGWGAVYNEQFF
DNA: TGTGCCATCAGTGACCCGGGGTGGGGGGCCGTATACAATGAGCAGTTCTTC
V: TRBV10-3
D: NA
size: NA
J: TRBJ2-1

CDR3: CASSEYRGDGYTF
DNA: TGTGCCAGCAGTGAGTACAGGGGCGATGGCTACACCTTC
V: TRBV2
D: TRBD1
size: NA
J: TRBJ1-2

CDR3: CASSLGDSLGYTF
DNA: TGTGCCAGCAGCTTAGGGGACAGCCTTGGCTACACCTTC
V: TRBV7-9
D: TRBD1
size: NA
J: TRBJ1-2

CDR3: CASSPWIPPNYGYTF
DNA: TGTGCCAGCAGCCCCTGGATACCTCCTAACTATGGCTACACCTTC
V: TRBV11-2
D: NA
size: NA
J: TRBJ1-2

CDR3: CAISEGDIVQETQYF
DNA: TGTGCCATCAGTGAAGGGGACATCGTTCAAGAGACCCAGTACTTC
V: TRBV10-3
D: NA
size: NA
J: TRBJ2-5

CDR3: CASSHRGGYEQYF
DNA: TGTGCCAGCAGCCATCGGGGAGGGTACGAGCAGTACTTC
V: TRBV4-2
D: TRBD2
size: NA
J: TRBJ2-7

CDR3: CASSFKGTEYYGYTF
DNA: TGTGCCAGCAGCTTCAAAGGGACAGAATACTATGGCTACACCTTC
V: TRBV11-2
D: TRBD1
size: NA
J: TRBJ1-2

CDR3: CASSLDTAERAGELFF
DNA: TGTGCCAGCAGCCTAGACACGGCGGAGAGGGCCGGGGAGCTGTTTTTT
V: TRBV6-4
D: NA
size: NA
J: TRBJ2-2

CDR3: CASRRGGAPPGELFF
DNA: TGCGCCAGCAGGAGGGGGGGAGCCCCACCCGGGGAGCTGTTTTTT
V: TRBV10-1
D: NA
size: NA
J: TRBJ2-2

CDR3: CAGSGQGEETQYF
DNA: TGTGCGGGAAGCGGACAGGGGGAAGAGACCCAGTACTTC
V: TRBV5-6
D: TRBD1
size: NA
J: TRBJ2-5

CDR3: CASSEAGTSARTQFF
DNA: TGTGCCAGCAGTGAAGCCGGGACCTCCGCGAGGACGCAGTTCTTC
V: TRBV6-1
D: NA
size: NA
J: TRBJ2-1

CDR3: CASSGGQIYGYTF
DNA: TGTGCCAGCAGCGGGGGACAGATCTATGGCTACACCTTC
V: TRBV5-4
D: TRBD1
size: NA
J: TRBJ1-2

CDR3: CASMAGTSSYNEQFF
DNA: TGTGCCAGTATGGCCGGGACTAGCTCCTACAATGAGCAGTTCTTC
V: TRBV6-5
D: TRBD2
size: NA
J: TRBJ2-1

CDR3: CASSSQTGGIWGYTF
DNA: TGTGCCAGCAGCTCCCAGACAGGGGGGATTTGGGGCTACACCTTC
V: TRBV7-9
D: TRBD1
size: few
J: TRBJ1-2

CDR3: CASSLSPGTASYGYTF
DNA: TGTGCCAGCAGTTTGTCGCCGGGAACGGCGAGCTATGGCTACACCTTC
V: TRBV27
D: NA
size: NA
J: TRBJ1-2

CDR3: CASSFYAGGNTGELFF
DNA: TGTGCCAGCAGTTTTTATGCGGGGGGGAACACCGGGGAGCTGTTTTTT
V: TRBV27
D: TRBD2
size: NA
J: TRBJ2-2

CDR3: CASSPEGNQPQHF
DNA: TGTGCCAGCAGTCCCGAGGGTAATCAGCCCCAGCATTTT
V: TRBV7-6
D: NA
size: NA
J: TRBJ1-5